The next 31 T cell receptor beta chains were all read from a single sample in a study of CD8+ T cells in alopecia areata. RNA was isolated and reverse transcribed to cDNA, the sequencing template. The assay was immunoSEQ multiplex PCR, and TCRdb's table has in-frame clones only and misses some. The profile shows around 21,000 clones, approximately 56% of them singletons. Noted treatment: oral pan-JAK inhibitor, 5-10 mg twice daily. In alopecia areata patients, both lesional scalp punch biopsies and peripheral blood were collected. This specimen was skin, taken at week 4, from a patient treated with tofacitinib. The receptors were gathered from a human donor with alopecia areata.

This rearrangement joins TRBV9 to TRBJ1-2; 7 bases map to TRBD1. From germline, CDR1 is SGDLS and CDR2 YYNGEE. The V and J ends lost 3 bases and 4 bases, in that order; junction bases with no gene match: 12. The CDR3 is made up of 16 amino acids. The CDR3 region is CASSAFPGQFLYGYTF. In DNA, the CDR3 is TGTGCCAGCAGCGCCTTCCCGGGACAGTTCCTCTATGGCTACACCTTC. The entire variable domain, with the rest obtained from reference TRBV9 and TRBJ1-2, is as follows: DSGVTQTPKHLITATGQRVTLRCSPRSGDLSVYWYQQSLDQGLQFLIQYYNGEERAKGNILERFSAQQFPDLHSELNLSSLELGDSALYFCASSAFPGQFLYGYTFGSGTRLTVV.

The J gene is TRBJ1-2, the V gene TRBV5-1, with unresolved D. V gave up 0 bases and J gave up 4 bases, with 7 bases separating them. This CDR3 is built from 13 residues. Germline V gene data show CDR1 as SGHRS and CDR2 as YFSETQ. For the CDR3, the DNA is TGCGCCAGCAGCTTGGAAGGCTGCTATGGCTACACCTTC. Translation: CASSLEGCYGYTF.

This clone was counted only a few times. The chain carries TRBV4-1 and TRBJ2-7; D gene ambiguous. Trimming stripped 0 bases from V and 2 bases from J, with 17 bases between. This CDR3 spans 17 amino acids. Germline V lookup: CDR1 MGHRA, CDR2 YSYEKL. In nucleotides, the CDR3 is TGCGCCAGCAGCCAAGATCGGCTTGAGATGCGCCCCTACGAGCAGTACTTC. It yields the protein CASSQDRLEMRPYEQYF.

This clone came up a few times. The chain couples TRBV15 to TRBJ2-7; 7 nucleotides line up with TRBD2. V shed 5 bases, J shed 2 bases, and the junction held 3 bases outside the gene matches. The CDR3 sequence is 13 residues long. Germline CDR1 is LNHNV and CDR2 is YYDKDF (reference sequence). The CDR3 spells CATSGGLAYEQYF. The CDR3 DNA follows: TGTGCCACCAGCGGCGGACTAGCCTACGAGCAGTACTTC.

This clone was seen a single time. It differs at one base from a far larger clone, so likely a read error. The sample carries other DNA sequences with the same CDR3. The chain couples TRBV5-4 to TRBJ2-5, with D tentatively TRBD2 (6 bases). Germline CDR1 is SGHNT and CDR2 is YYREEE (reference sequence). The V end lost 4 bases, the J end lost 3 bases, and 22 bases lay between the germline ends. CDR3 length: 17 residues. The CDR3 nucleotides read TGTGCCAGCAGCCAGGAGAGGGTCTGGGGAGGCGAAGAGACCCAGTACTTC. Translating gives CASSQERVWGGEETQYF.

A single count supports this clone. The gene calls are TRBV28 and TRBJ2-5, with a weak D call TRBD2 (5 bases). The CDR3 totals 14 residues. Trimming removed 3 bases from V and 1 base from J, with 9 bases in between. Germline lookup yields CDR1 MDHEN and CDR2 SYDVKM. Written as DNA, the CDR3 is TGTGCCAGCAGTTTCCCCGGGATCCAAGAGACCCAGTACTTC. Translation: CASSFPGIQETQYF. The variable domain in full, completed from reference TRBV28 and TRBJ2-5, reads DVKVTQSSRYLVKRTGEKVFLECVQDMDHENMFWYRQDPGLGLRLIYFSYDVKMKEKGDIPEGYSVSREKKERFSLILESASTNQTSMYLCASSFPGIQETQYFGPGTRLLVL.

The chain links TRBV5-1 to TRBJ2-5, with TRBD2 as a possible D gene (5 bases). Trimming removed 0 bases from V and 5 bases from J, with 17 bases in between. CDR1 is SGHRS and CDR2 is YFSETQ in the germline V gene. There are 16 residues in the CDR3. The CDR3 loop is CASSLVGVTPPETQYF. CDR3 coding DNA: TGCGCCAGCAGCTTGGTCGGGGTGACCCCGCCCGAGACCCAGTACTTC.

The genes are TRBV19 and TRBJ1-4, with D maybe TRBD1 (6 bases). Trimming took 9 bases from V and 6 from J, leaving 14 bases between them. The germline CDR1 and CDR2 sequences are LNHDA and SQIVND (reference sequence). The CDR3 contains 13 residues. The CDR3 DNA reads as TGTGCCAGCAGCGAACAGGGAGATGAAAAACTGTTTTTT. Its protein product is CASSEQGDEKLFF. Filled out from reference TRBV19 and TRBJ1-4, the complete variable domain reads DGGITQSPKYLFRKEGQNVTLSCEQNLNHDAMYWYRQDPGQGLRLIYYSQIVNDFQKGDIAEGYSVSREKKESFPLTVTSAQKNPTAFYLCASSEQGDEKLFFGSGTQLSVL.

This clone was observed a few times. The V call is TRBV9, the J call TRBJ1-5; 9 bases are a match to TRBD1. In germline, CDR1 is SGDLS, CDR2 YYNGEE. J lost 6 bases, V lost 3 bases, and 7 bases had no gene match. This CDR3 has 15 amino acids. The CDR3 DNA reads as TGTGCCAGCAGCGCGACCGGGACAGGGTTTCAGCCCCAGCATTTT. Its translation: CASSATGTGFQPQHF.

The CDR3 sequence is CASSLWGQETQYF. The DNA of the CDR3 is TGTGCCAGCAGTTTATGGGGGCAAGAGACCCAGTACTTC. The chain recombines TRBV27 with TRBJ2-5; perhaps D is TRBD1 or TRBD2 (5 bases each). CDR3 size: 13 residues. The V and J ends lost 1 base and 2 bases respectively, with 5 bases between them. Germline V gene lookup returns CDR1 MNHEY and CDR2 SMNVEV (reference sequence).

The chain uses TRBV7-2 and TRBJ1-4; D unclear. Trimming took 5 bases from V and 1 from J, leaving 8 bases between them. The CDR3 runs 14 residues. Germline CDR1 reads SGHTA; CDR2 reads FQGNSA. The CDR3 DNA reads TGTGCCAGCAGCCCGATGGTAACTAATGAAAAACTGTTTTTT. Translating gives CASSPMVTNEKLFF.

The chain has TRBV2 and TRBJ2-7; D is perhaps TRBD1 (5 bases). CDR1 SNHLY and CDR2 FYNNEI come from the germline V gene. The CDR3 loop spans 14 amino acids. Trimming removed 2 bases from V and 0 bases from J, with 8 bases in between. For the CDR3, the DNA is TGTGCCAGCAGTGAAATACAGGTCTCCTACGAGCAGTACTTC. Encoded protein: CASSEIQVSYEQYF. Full variable domain (outside the CDR3, taken from reference TRBV2 and TRBJ2-7): EPEVTQTPSHQVTQMGQEVILRCVPISNHLYFYWYRQILGQKVEFLVSFYNNEISEKSEIFDDQFSVERPDGSNFTLKIRSTKLEDSAMYFCASSEIQVSYEQYFGPGTRLTVT.

The chain carries TRBV5-6 and TRBJ1-1; D gene ambiguous. CDR3 length: 15 amino acids. Germline V gives CDR1 SGHDT, CDR2 YYEEEE. V lost 4 bases and J lost 1, with 14 bases in between. CDR3 amino acids: CASSLPSRSNTEAFF. The CDR3 region has the DNA TGTGCCAGCAGCCTCCCCAGCCGTTCGAACACTGAAGCTTTCTTT. Full variable domain (missing parts from reference TRBV5-6 and TRBJ1-1): DAGVTQSPTHLIKTRGQQVTLRCSPKSGHDTVSWYQQALGQGPQFIFQYYEEEERQRGNFPDRFSGHQFPNYSSELNVNALLLGDSALYLCASSLPSRSNTEAFFGQGTRLTVV.

Concerning this clone itself: One end of the junction is discordant with germline, which a read error may explain. The gene calls are TRBV7-7 and TRBJ2-3; 8 positions match TRBD2. The length of the CDR3 is 15 residues. CDR1 SSHAT and CDR2 FNYEAQ come from the germline V gene (reference sequence). CDR3 loop: CASSLKAGGTDTQYF. CDR3 DNA: TGTGCTAGCAGCTTAAAAGCGGGGGGCACAGATACGCAGTATTTT.

This clone was seen only a few times. The V gene is TRBV7-8, the J gene TRBJ1-1; D gene ambiguous. The germline V and J ends were trimmed by 4 bases and 0 bases, with 6 bases remaining between them. The CDR3 runs 13 residues. Germline-derived CDR1 and CDR2 are SGHVS and FQNEAQ. CDR3: CASSSTVNTEAFF. The CDR3, as DNA: TGTGCCAGCAGCTCGACGGTGAACACTGAAGCTTTCTTT.

A remark on this clone: At one boundary the junction diverges from the germline segment, which might be a read error. This sequence joins TRBV4-2 and TRBJ1-5, with D tentatively TRBD1 (6 bases). The CDR3 covers 17 residues. Germline lookup yields CDR1 LGHNA and CDR2 YNFKEQ. The CDR3 loop reads CASSPAGETFSNQPQHF. The CDR3 nucleotides are TGTGCCAGTAGCCCGGCAGGGGAGACTTTTAGCAATCAGCCCCAGCATTTT.

The chain carries TRBV7-9 and TRBJ2-2, with D tentatively TRBD1 or TRBD2 (5 bases each). Germline CDR1 and CDR2: SEHNR and FQNEAQ (reference sequence). The CDR3 covers 15 residues. V was trimmed by 9 bases and J by 6 bases, leaving 20 bases between them. CDR3 sequence reads: CARTADQGLAGELFF. In DNA form, the CDR3 reads TGTGCCAGGACAGCGGATCAGGGCTTGGCCGGGGAGCTGTTTTTT.

The chain employs TRBV27 and TRBJ2-5; the D gene is possibly TRBD1 (6 bases). This CDR3 contains 14 residues. Trimming took off 8 bases at V and 5 bases at J, with 18 bases between the two ends. Per germline, CDR1 MNHEY and CDR2 SMNVEV (reference sequence). CDR3 DNA: TGTGCCAGCCGGCCACAGGGAACGTGGGAGACCCAGTACTTC. Translated, it gives CASRPQGTWETQYF.

This clone was seen a few times. This chain uses TRBV7-2 with TRBJ2-3; 8 bases line up with TRBD1. The V gene end was trimmed by 5 bases and the J gene end by 3 bases; junction bases not matched to a gene: 4. The germline V gene encodes CDR1 SGHTA and CDR2 FQGNSA. CDR3 length: 14 residues. The CDR3 sequence: CASSLRQGTDTQYF. The DNA for the CDR3 is TGTGCCAGCAGCCTACGACAGGGGACAGATACGCAGTATTTT.

This clone was counted only a few times. The rearrangement uses TRBV6-1 and TRBJ2-3, with D possibly matching TRBD1 (5 bases). This CDR3 contains 13 residues. Germline V gene data show CDR1 as MNHNS and CDR2 as SASEGT. The ends were cut back, 6 bases at V and 0 bases at J, with 7 bases in the middle. The CDR3 loop is CASRTASTDTQYF. The CDR3 DNA reads TGTGCCAGCAGGACAGCTAGCACAGATACGCAGTATTTT.

This chain connects TRBV5-6 to TRBJ2-1; no firm D call. V gave up 1 base and J gave up 7 bases, with 9 bases separating them. The germline V gene encodes CDR1 SGHDT and CDR2 YYEEEE. The CDR3 extends over 13 amino acids. The CDR3: CASSLNRENEQFF. The CDR3 nucleotides read TGTGCCAGCAGCTTGAACCGCGAGAATGAGCAGTTCTTC.

The V gene is TRBV2, the J gene TRBJ2-7; D is ambiguous. With 3 bases removed from V and 4 bases from J, the gap between germline ends came to 13 bases. This CDR3 is 14 amino acids long. Per germline, CDR1 SNHLY and CDR2 FYNNEI. CDR3 protein: CASSEGLRGYEQYF. As DNA, the CDR3 is TGTGCCAGCAGTGAGGGTCTGCGAGGATACGAGCAGTACTTC.

The rearrangement joins TRBV7-2 to TRBJ2-5, with 14 positions matching TRBD2. Germline V gene sequence: CDR1 SGHTA, CDR2 FQGNSA. V lost 4 bases, J lost 4 bases, and 8 bases stayed unmatched. This CDR3 has 17 residues. CDR3 nucleotides: TGTGCCAGCAGCTACATAGGACTAGCGGGGGGCGCAGAGACCCAGTACTTC. It is translated as CASSYIGLAGGAETQYF.

This clone was recorded once. The chain couples TRBV7-8 to TRBJ2-2; D not resolved. CDR3 size: 16 residues. V lost 3 bases and J lost 5, with 16 bases in between. From germline, CDR1 is SGHVS and CDR2 FQNEAQ. The CDR3 nucleotides read TGTGCCAGCAGCTTCTTCTCCGGGTCTCCGACCGGGGAGCTGTTTTTT. Its protein product is CASSFFSGSPTGELFF.

The gene calls are TRBV6-1 and TRBJ1-5, with 7 bases identical to TRBD1. Germline trimming cut 10 bases from V and 6 bases from J; bases unmatched to any gene: 9. The germline CDR1 and CDR2 sequences are MNHNS and SASEGT. There are 13 residues in the CDR3. The CDR3 is CATRYRGSQPQHF. Written as DNA, the CDR3 is TGTGCCACCAGATACAGGGGAAGTCAGCCCCAGCATTTT.

The V call is TRBV7-2, the J call TRBJ2-3; TRBD1 matches at 7 bases. The CDR3 is 15 amino acids. V dropped 3 bases and J dropped 1; count of bases not matched to a gene: 4. Germline V CDR1 and CDR2: SGHTA, FQGNSA. CDR3 DNA sequence: TGTGCCAGCAGCTTGATAGGACAGGGCACAGATACGCAGTATTTT. Amino acid sequence: CASSLIGQGTDTQYF.

The chain combines TRBV2 with TRBJ2-2; D unclear. Germline-derived CDR1 and CDR2 are SNHLY and FYNNEI. The length of the CDR3 is 13 residues. V gave up 3 bases and J gave up 8 bases, with 10 bases separating them. CDR3 protein: CASSDRSAGELFF. The CDR3 bases are TGTGCCAGCAGTGATAGATCCGCGGGGGAGCTGTTTTTT.

This clone has a handful of counts. Here the CDR3 DNA reads TGCGCCAGCAGCTTGGCTCCGACAACGAACACCGGGGAGCTGTTTTTT. Its protein is CASSLAPTTNTGELFF. V usage is TRBV5-1 and J usage is TRBJ2-2; D is unclear. The V end lost 0 bases, the J end lost 0 bases, and 9 bases lay between the germline ends. Germline V CDR1 and CDR2: SGHRS, YFSETQ. This CDR3 has 16 residues.

The rearrangement joins TRBV27 to TRBJ2-5, with TRBD2 as a possible D gene (5 bases). CDR3 length equals 14 residues. Trimming took off 5 bases at V and 5 bases at J, with 15 bases between the two ends. Germline loops: CDR1 MNHEY, CDR2 SMNVEV (reference sequence). CDR3 region: CASSSTVERETQYF. The CDR3, as DNA: TGTGCCAGCAGTAGTACAGTCGAGCGGGAGACCCAGTACTTC.

This clone was seen just once. Additional DNA sequences in this sample encode the identical CDR3. The rearrangement links TRBV30 to TRBJ2-1, with a weak D call TRBD1 (6 bases). Germline assignment: CDR1 GTSNPN and CDR2 SVGIG (reference sequence). The CDR3 extends over 11 amino acids. The V end lost 1 base, the J end lost 13 bases, and 11 bases lay between the germline ends. CDR3 bases: TGTGCCTGGAGTGGGGGGCCTGAACAGTTCTTC. Amino acids: CAWSGGPEQFF.

The chain recombines TRBV7-2 with TRBJ2-3; D gene ambiguous. V was trimmed by 1 base and J by 0 bases, leaving 17 bases between them. Germline CDR1 reads SGHTA; CDR2 reads FQGNSA. CDR3 length: 18 residues. CDR3 loop: CASSLGSVWEQSTDTQYF. Written as DNA, the CDR3 is TGTGCCAGCAGCTTAGGATCGGTGTGGGAACAAAGCACAGATACGCAGTATTTT.